The source of this T cell receptor (beta chain) is a study of OX40 agonist ivuxolimab in advanced cancers. Overall study findings and caveats: Researchers did not establish what antigens the expanded peripheral T cells target.

Data came from immunoSEQ multiplex PCR; TCRdb stores just in-frame clones and leaves some out. The sample carries some 100,000 clones, roughly nine tenths recorded once. The V gene lost 4 bases and the J gene lost 4 bases, with 11 bases spanning the gap. The CDR3 runs 13 residues. The germline CDR1 and CDR2 sequences are SGHKS and YYEKEE (reference sequence). As for this clone: Its antigen is unknown.

This TCR derives from an adult with an advanced solid tumor such as melanoma, head and neck, liver or kidney cancer. The sequences come from CD4+ or CD8+ T cells sorted from blood, collected in a trial of the OX40 agonist ivuxolimab. The J gene is TRBJ1-1, the V gene TRBV5-5, with D possibly TRBD1 on 6 matching bases. DNA of the CDR3: TGTGCCAGCAGCAGCAGGGGCGGCACTGAAGCTTTCTTT. This codes for CASSSRGGTEAFF.